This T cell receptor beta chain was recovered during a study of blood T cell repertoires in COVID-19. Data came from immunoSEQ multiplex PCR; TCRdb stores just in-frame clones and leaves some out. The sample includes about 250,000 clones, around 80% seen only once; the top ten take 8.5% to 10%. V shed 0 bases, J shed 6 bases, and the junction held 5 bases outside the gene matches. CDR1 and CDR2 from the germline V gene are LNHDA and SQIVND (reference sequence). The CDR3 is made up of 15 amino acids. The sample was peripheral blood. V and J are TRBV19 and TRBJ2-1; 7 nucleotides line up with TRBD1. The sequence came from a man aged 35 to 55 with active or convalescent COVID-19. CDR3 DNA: TGTGCCAGTAGTATAGAAGGCGCAGGGGGCAATGAGCAGTTCTTC. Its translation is CASSIEGAGGNEQFF.